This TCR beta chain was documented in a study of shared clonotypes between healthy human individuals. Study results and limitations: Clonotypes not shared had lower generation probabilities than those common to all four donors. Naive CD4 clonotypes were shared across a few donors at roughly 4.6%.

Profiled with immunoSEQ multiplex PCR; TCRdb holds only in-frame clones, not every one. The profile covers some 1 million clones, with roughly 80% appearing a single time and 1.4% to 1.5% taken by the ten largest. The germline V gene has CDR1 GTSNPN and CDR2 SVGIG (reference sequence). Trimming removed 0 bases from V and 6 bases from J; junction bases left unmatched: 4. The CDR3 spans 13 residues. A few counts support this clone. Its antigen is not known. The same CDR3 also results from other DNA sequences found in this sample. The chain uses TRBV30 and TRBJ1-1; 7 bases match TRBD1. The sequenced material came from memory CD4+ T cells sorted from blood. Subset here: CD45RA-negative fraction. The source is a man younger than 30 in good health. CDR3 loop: CAWSVRTGAEAFF. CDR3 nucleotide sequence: TGTGCCTGGAGTGTACGTACAGGGGCTGAAGCTTTCTTT.